The clone carrying this T cell receptor (beta chain) was counted only a few times. Its antigen is currently unknown. The sample originates from a study of T cells in Graves' hyperthyroidism and ophthalmopathy. The overall study: It was at initial diagnosis, before any treatment, that peripheral blood was collected.

There are 14 residues in the CDR3. Trimming removed 5 bases from V and 5 bases from J, with 12 bases in between. Germline V gives CDR1 SEHNR, CDR2 FQNEAQ (reference sequence). Authors of the study amplified TCR beta CDR3 regions from RNA transcripts. With the HTBI primer set, the TCR CDR3 went through a first round of RT-PCR. In TCRdb, the multiplex PCR reads were re-called with MiXCR into one record per CDR3 protein. This table has approximately 620,000 distinct CDR3 sequences, roughly a sixth appearing once. Study-wide results and caveats: Also found in blood were most expanded thyroid clonotypes above 0.001.

Exclusion criteria comprised uncontrolled infection, other autoimmune disease, pregnancy or lactation. The gene calls are TRBV7-9 and TRBJ2-2; D possibly corresponds to TRBD2 (6 bases). Sequenced material: blood. This TCR came from a woman aged 40 to 50 with Graves' ophthalmopathy. The CDR3 reads CASSPVAGTGELFF. The CDR3 DNA is TGTGCCAGCAGCCCCGTGGCGGGAACCGGGGAGCTGTTTTTT.